The 27 T cell receptor beta chains presented below share a single source sample, sequenced in a study of technical replicates of blood from several donors. TCRdb keeps only in-frame clones here, not all; method: immunoSEQ multiplex PCR. The repertoire holds roughly 60,000 clones, with roughly 91% as singletons. Sequencing was performed on PBMCs. The receptor set was obtained from a human donor in good health. Some clones in this sample may be carry-over from other donors' samples.

The rearrangement uses TRBV6-5 and TRBJ2-7, with 7 bases identical to TRBD2. The CDR3 loop spans 15 amino acids. V shed 0 bases and J 3 bases; nucleotides not matched to a gene: 5. CDR1 is MNHEY and CDR2 is SVGAGI in the germline V gene. The CDR3 region has the DNA TGTGCCAGCAGTTACTCGGGCCGGGGGGTCTACGAGCAGTACTTC. Protein: CASSYSGRGVYEQYF.

The CDR3 DNA reads TGCAGCGGAGGACAGTTAGGCGAGCAGTACTTC. Translating gives CSGGQLGEQYF. V and J are TRBV29-1 and TRBJ2-7, with D possibly TRBD1 on 6 matching bases. The V end lost 7 bases, the J end lost 6 bases, and 13 bases lay between the germline ends. The CDR3 is 11 amino acids. Germline values: CDR1 SQVTM, CDR2 ANQGSEA.

The V gene is TRBV21-1, the J gene TRBJ2-2; no check of the table's D call, TRBD1, against the DNA was made. TRBV21-1 is a listed pseudogene. This CDR3 region has 16 residues. The CDR3 loop is CASSKSPGQGSGELFF. The CDR3 bases are TGTGCCAGCAGCAAATCTCCGGGACAGGGGTCCGGGGAGCTGTTTTTT.

V and J are TRBV30 and TRBJ1-3, with TRBD1 matching over 7 bases. Germline V gene data show CDR1 as GTSNPN and CDR2 as SVGIG (reference sequence). The CDR3 has 15 residues. The junction had 4 bases not matched to a gene; V was cut back by 0 bases and J by 2 bases. This chain's CDR3 is CAWSVHRGTGNTIYF. In DNA, the CDR3 is TGTGCCTGGAGTGTACACAGGGGAACTGGAAACACCATATATTTT. The complete variable domain, with remaining parts taken from reference TRBV30 and TRBJ1-3, reads SQTIHQWPATLVQPVGSPLSLECTVEGTSNPNLYWYRQAAGRGLQLLFYSVGIGQISSEVPQNLSASRPQDRQFILSSKKLLLSDSGFYLCAWSVHRGTGNTIYFGEGSWLTVV.

The chain carries TRBV7-9 and TRBJ1-3, with unresolved D. The V gene lost 6 bases and the J gene lost 0 bases, with 15 bases spanning the gap. Germline V gives CDR1 SEHNR, CDR2 FQNEAQ (reference sequence). The length of the CDR3 is 16 residues. The CDR3 sequence is CASSAERLFSGNTIYF. The CDR3 nucleotides read TGTGCCAGCAGTGCGGAAAGACTCTTCTCTGGAAACACCATATATTTT.

This sequence joins TRBV19 and TRBJ2-3; the D gene is possibly TRBD1 (5 bases). Between the trimmed V and J ends, which lost 2 bases and 3 bases, there was a span of 12 bases. This CDR3 has 15 amino acids. Germline V lookup: CDR1 LNHDA, CDR2 SQIVND (reference sequence). DNA for the CDR3: TGTGCCAGTAGTATATCCAGGGTGAGGACAGATACGCAGTATTTT. Protein: CASSISRVRTDTQYF.

The chain is built from TRBV13 and TRBJ1-6, with no clear D. The CDR3 is 14 amino acids. The V and J ends lost 10 bases and 4 bases respectively, with 14 bases between them. Germline loops: CDR1 PRHDT, CDR2 FYEKMQ (reference sequence). CDR3 residues: CATRPGQYNSPLHF. As DNA, the CDR3 is TGTGCCACCCGACCTGGGCAGTATAATTCACCCCTCCACTTT.

The table lists this clone with a count of one. J is TRBJ1-1 and V is TRBV13, with a possible D match to TRBD1 (5 bases). The V and J ends lost 6 bases and 3 bases respectively, with 11 bases between them. The CDR3 is made up of 13 amino acids. CDR1 is PRHDT and CDR2 is FYEKMQ in the germline V gene (reference sequence). The CDR3 DNA sequence: TGTGCCAGCAGTGGACAATGGGACACTGAAGCTTTCTTT. Translating gives CASSGQWDTEAFF.

The chain uses TRBV4-3 and TRBJ1-2; 7 bases are a match to TRBD1. The CDR3 is 15 amino acids. Germline loops: CDR1 LGHNA, CDR2 YSLEER. The trim removed 2 bases at V and 1 base at J, leaving 4 bases unmatched. The CDR3 spells CASSQNRDSNYGYTF. CDR3 coding DNA: TGCGCCAGCAGCCAAAACAGGGACAGTAACTATGGCTACACCTTC.

The chain has TRBV18 and TRBJ2-7; 8 bases match TRBD1. Germline assignment: CDR1 KGHSH and CDR2 LQKENI. With 6 bases clipped from V and 5 bases from J, the junction kept 6 bases outside the gene matches. This CDR3 comprises 13 residues. The CDR3 protein is CASSHDRGDEQYF. CDR3 nucleotides: TGTGCCAGCTCCCACGACAGGGGCGACGAGCAGTACTTC.

The gene calls are TRBV4-1 and TRBJ1-5; D might be TRBD1 (5 bases). The V gene's germline CDR1 is MGHRA and CDR2 YSYEKL. V was shortened by 4 bases and J by 0 bases, with 13 bases between the two germline ends. The CDR3 totals 16 residues. The CDR3 loop reads CASSRGTVNSNQPQHF. As DNA, the CDR3 is TGCGCCAGCAGCCGCGGGACGGTGAATAGCAATCAGCCCCAGCATTTT.

The chain carries TRBV27 and TRBJ2-3; 10 nucleotides agree with TRBD2. Germline CDR1 and CDR2: MNHEY and SMNVEV (reference sequence). V lost 0 bases, J lost 6 bases, and 3 bases stayed unmatched. CDR3 length: 15 amino acids. CDR3 sequence (DNA): TGTGCCAGCAGTTTATCGATTAGCGGGGGGGATACGCAGTATTTT. Translated, it gives CASSLSISGGDTQYF.

The chain is built from TRBV6-6 and TRBJ1-1; D ambiguous. The V and J ends lost 0 bases and 0 bases respectively, with 8 bases between them. The CDR3 totals 15 residues. Germline CDR1 reads MNHNY; CDR2 reads SVGAGI (reference sequence). The CDR3 bases are TGTGCCAGCAGTTACTCGGGCCCCATGAACACTGAAGCTTTCTTT. Translating it yields CASSYSGPMNTEAFF.

The chain employs TRBV11-2 and TRBJ2-7; 9 bases are shared with TRBD2. V lost 1 base and J lost 2; bases outside the gene matches: 0. Per the germline V gene, CDR1 is SGHAT and CDR2 is FQNNGV. This CDR3 is built from 14 residues. The CDR3 here is CASSLGLAAYEQYF. CDR3 coding DNA: TGTGCCAGCAGCTTAGGACTAGCGGCCTACGAGCAGTACTTC.

The rearrangement links TRBV11-3 to TRBJ2-3, with a possible D match to TRBD2 (7 bases). Germline V gene lookup returns CDR1 SGHNT and CDR2 YENEEA. This CDR3 has 13 residues. Trimming left V 4 bases short and J 7 bases short, with 12 bases between. This CDR3 reads CASSSRGGHTQYF. CDR3 nucleotides: TGTGCCAGCAGCTCAAGGGGGGGACATACGCAGTATTTT.

This rearrangement joins TRBV6-5 to TRBJ2-1; 7 nucleotides agree with TRBD1. Trimming removed 5 bases from V and 13 bases from J; junction bases left unmatched: 11. This CDR3 is 13 amino acids long. The germline V gene encodes CDR1 MNHEY and CDR2 SVGAGI. The CDR3 protein is CASSPTYRGGQFF. In DNA, the CDR3 is TGTGCCAGCAGTCCTACCTACAGGGGCGGACAGTTCTTC.

This sequence joins TRBV12-5 and TRBJ2-2; tentatively, D is TRBD1 (5 bases). Germline V gene sequence: CDR1 LGHNT, CDR2 FRNRAP. V was clipped by 1 base and J by 5 bases, with 11 bases between them. The CDR3 runs to 15 residues. This chain's CDR3 is CASGLAGLGTGELFF. CDR3 sequence (DNA): TGTGCTAGTGGTTTGGCAGGGTTGGGGACCGGGGAGCTGTTTTTT.

The rearrangement links TRBV7-9 to TRBJ2-2; 15 positions match TRBD2. The CDR3 has 18 amino acids. V trimming: 5 bases; J trimming: 3 bases; junction bases outside the gene matches: 7. Germline V gene data show CDR1 as SEHNR and CDR2 as FQNEAQ (reference sequence). The DNA of the CDR3 is TGTGCCAGCAGCGAGAGTTGGACTAGCGGGGGGGACACCGGGGAGCTGTTTTTT. It specifies CASSESWTSGGDTGELFF.

This sequence joins TRBV7-3 and TRBJ1-2, with D possibly being TRBD1 (5 bases). Germline V gene data show CDR1 as SGHTA and CDR2 as FQGTGA. V was clipped by 0 bases and J by 6 bases, with 8 bases between them. This CDR3 has 13 residues. CDR3 sequence: CASSLTTGDGYTF. In DNA form, the CDR3 reads TGTGCCAGCAGCTTAACAACGGGGGATGGCTACACCTTC.

This clone has just a few counts. This chain joins TRBV7-9 and TRBJ2-1, with D perhaps TRBD1 (5 bases). The germline gives CDR1 SEHNR, CDR2 FQNEAQ (reference sequence). V shed 1 base and J shed 7 bases, with 11 bases lying between them. This CDR3 is built from 14 residues. The CDR3 loop is CASSLVQGLNEQFF. Written as DNA, the CDR3 is TGTGCCAGCAGCTTAGTTCAGGGTTTGAATGAGCAGTTCTTC. The full variable domain, in which reference TRBV7-9 and TRBJ2-1 provide the parts outside the CDR3, is DTGVSQNPRHKITKRGQNVTFRCDPISEHNRLYWYRQTLGQGPEFLTYFQNEAQLEKSRLLSDRFSAERPKGSFSTLEIQRTEQGDSAMYLCASSLVQGLNEQFFGPGTRLTVL.

V usage is TRBV19 and J usage is TRBJ1-1; TRBD1 aligns across 10 bases. The CDR3 consists of 14 residues. Looked up from germline, CDR1 is LNHDA and CDR2 is SQIVND (reference sequence). The V segment lost 5 bases and the J segment 5 bases; nucleotides outside the gene matches: 5. The CDR3: CASSATGGGTEAFF. The CDR3 DNA sequence: TGTGCCAGTAGTGCGACAGGGGGCGGAACTGAAGCTTTCTTT.

This chain connects TRBV27 to TRBJ2-7; TRBD1 matches at 11 bases. V shed 5 bases, J shed 3 bases, and the junction held 12 bases outside the gene matches. This CDR3 contains 17 residues. Germline V gives CDR1 MNHEY, CDR2 SMNVEV (reference sequence). The CDR3 is CASSQEAPGTGGYEQYF. The CDR3, as DNA: TGTGCCAGCAGTCAAGAAGCGCCCGGGACAGGGGGCTACGAGCAGTACTTC.

V is TRBV6-1 and J is TRBJ2-7, with 7 bases lining up with TRBD1. Germline V gene sequence: CDR1 MNHNS, CDR2 SASEGT. With V trimmed by 8 bases and J by 4 bases, 8 bases remained unmatched. The length of the CDR3 is 13 residues. CDR3 nucleotide sequence: TGTGCCAGCCGGGACAGACATGTTTACGAGCAGTACTTC. Translation gives CASRDRHVYEQYF.

This chain links TRBV7-2 with TRBJ1-4; unclear D gene. There are 13 residues in the CDR3. Trimming removed 4 bases at V and 1 base at J, with 4 bases between. CDR1 is SGHTA and CDR2 is FQGNSA in the germline V gene. In DNA, the CDR3 is TGTGCCAGCAGCTCGTTAACTAATGAAAAACTGTTTTTT. Translating it yields CASSSLTNEKLFF.

The chain recombines TRBV6-5 with TRBJ2-5; TRBD1 might be the D (6 bases). CDR1 is MNHEY and CDR2 is SVGAGI in the germline V gene. The CDR3 spans 14 residues. Trimming took 6 bases from V and 0 from J, leaving 11 bases between them. CDR3 in amino acids: CASRVQGNQETQYF. CDR3 bases: TGTGCCAGCAGGGTACAGGGTAACCAAGAGACCCAGTACTTC.

This chain uses TRBV5-4 with TRBJ1-2, with D unresolved. V lost 8 bases and J lost 9, with 23 bases in between. The CDR3 runs to 14 residues. Germline V gene lookup returns CDR1 SGHNT and CDR2 YYREEE (reference sequence). The CDR3 is CASTSGWRGWSYTF. DNA for the CDR3: TGTGCCAGTACGAGCGGGTGGAGAGGCTGGAGCTACACCTTC.

The genes are TRBV15 and TRBJ1-2; 8 bases align to TRBD1. This CDR3 spans 21 amino acids. V shed 3 bases, J shed 2 bases, and the junction held 23 bases outside the gene matches. Germline CDR1 is LNHNV and CDR2 is YYDKDF (reference sequence). The CDR3 DNA sequence: TGTGCCACCAGCAGGGGTAAAGGAACCCCCTCTGGACAGGGAAGGAACTATGGCTACACCTTC. Residues: CATSRGKGTPSGQGRNYGYTF.